This TCR beta chain is from a study of T cell repertoires in cytomegalovirus infection (dated by TCRdb to about 2019). At the level of the whole study: Peptide stimulations targeted recently identified HLA-C-restricted CMV epitopes, whose presentation resists viral immunomodulation, together with well-studied HLA-B-restricted epitopes. Donor HLA type was relevant to the analysis, because carriage of CMV infection together with the matching HLA type was indicated by public TCR beta signatures.

CDR1 SGHTA and CDR2 FQGNSA were looked up in the germline V gene. Unmatched junction bases come to 3, with V trimmed by 6 bases and J by 7 bases. Spanning cysteine to phenylalanine, the CDR3 consists of 13 amino acids. Only CDR3 DNA remains: 39 bases, in frame from the first base. Study-wide conclusions, independent of this receptor: In both this cohort and an independent roughly 330-donor cohort, the cumulative frequency of public TCR beta family members distinguished carriers of CMV infection plus the relevant HLA type. The ex vivo response was dominated by HLA-C-restricted CMV-specific TCR beta clonotypes, which also provided the single most frequent clonotype in two of eight donors.

The sample's treatment or condition, from its label and the paper: in vitro stimulation with specific CMV peptide epitopes to enrich CMV-specific T cells. Instrument used: Illumina HiSeq 1500. Starting from the raw public reads, TCRdb applied fastp trimming at Q25, assembled clones with MiXCR and retained in-frame beta chains. Entries that share a CDR3 protein sequence are merged under the most common genes and DNA. This sample holds 450,000 to 600,000 distinct CDR3 sequences; about 42% were observed only once. The top ten constitute about 39% of the sample. In regard to this clonotype: Its antigen remains undetermined. Within one base of it there is no much larger clone, and no base qualities were kept.

This clonotype originated in a human donor in good health (CMV status not recorded). Some clones in this sample may be carry-over from other donors' samples. The chain is encoded by TRBV7-2 joined to TRBJ2-1, with TRBD2 matching 10 junction bases. The sequenced sample was cultured PBMCs, obtained from culture after CMV antigen stimulation. The nucleotide sequence reads TGTGCCAGCAGGAAAGCGGGAGGGAATGAGCAGTTCTTC. It is translated as CASRKAGGNEQFF.